This TCR beta chain is from a study of PD-1 blockade in mismatch repair-deficient tumors. In the study overall: Patients had about a dozen mismatch repair-deficient cancer types, all previously treated and progressing. Study-wide results and limits: Rapid post-treatment expansion, then contraction, generally preceding radiologic response, marked tumor-resident clones.

Data came from immunoSEQ multiplex PCR; TCRdb stores just in-frame clones and leaves some out. Here the sample spans more than 90,000 clones, around three quarters being singletons. To note about this clone: Its cognate antigen is unknown.

V lost 6 bases and J 5 bases, leaving 11 bases between the germline ends. Germline V gene data show CDR1 as MNHEY and CDR2 as SVGAGI. The CDR3 has 12 residues. Every patient had mismatch repair deficiency by PCR or immunohistochemistry. TCR sequencing covered a few patients who responded to pembrolizumab. The TCR originated in an adult with mismatch repair-deficient cancer. The chain carries TRBV6-5 and TRBJ2-7; a weak D match, TRBD2 (5 bases). Sample: peripheral blood, taken 60 weeks after starting pembrolizumab. The CDR3 here is CASRRAKHEQYF. CDR3 sequence (DNA): TGTGCCAGCAGGAGGGCGAAACACGAGCAGTACTTC.